These 13 T cell receptor beta chains were all obtained from the same sample, sequenced in a study of STAT5B mutations in CD4+ large granular lymphocyte leukemia. Repertoires were generated with immunoSEQ multiplex PCR, while TCRdb's copy carries only in-frame clones and drops some. The sample consists of nearly 30,000 clones, around 80% of them appearing once. Sequences were obtained from CD4+ T cells from blood buffy coats. These receptors originate from a human donor in good health.

J is TRBJ1-1 and V is TRBV11-2, with D tentatively TRBD1 (6 bases). Trimming took 5 bases from V and 5 from J, leaving 12 bases between them. CDR1 is SGHAT, CDR2 FQNNGV, per germline. The CDR3 contains 13 residues. CDR3 residues: CASSPQGRTEAFF. Here the CDR3 DNA reads TGTGCCAGCAGCCCCCAGGGGCGGACTGAAGCTTTCTTT. Full variable domain (rest looked up from reference TRBV11-2 and TRBJ1-1): EAGVAQSPRYKIIEKRQSVAFWCNPISGHATLYWYQQILGQGPKLLIQFQNNGVVDDSQLPKDRFSAERLKGVDSTLKIQPAKLEDSAVYLCASSPQGRTEAFFGQGTRLTVV.

CDR3 amino acids: CASSVLAGGPAEQFF. The DNA for the CDR3 is TGCGCCAGCAGTGTCCTAGCGGGGGGGCCGGCTGAGCAGTTCTTC. The chain combines TRBV10-2 with TRBJ2-1, with 12 bases that match TRBD2. This CDR3 is 15 amino acids long. The V segment lost 4 bases and the J segment 9 bases; nucleotides outside the gene matches: 7. Germline loops: CDR1 WSHSY, CDR2 SAAADI.

This clone has just a few counts. The chain carries TRBV7-7 and TRBJ2-2, with D unclear. V lost 3 bases and J lost 4, with 6 bases in between. CDR1 and CDR2 (germline): SSHAT, FNYEAQ (reference sequence). CDR3 length equals 13 residues. CDR3 sequence: CASSFLSTGELFF. CDR3 sequence (DNA): TGTGCCAGCAGCTTCCTGAGCACCGGGGAGCTGTTTTTT. Drawing the rest from reference TRBV7-7 and TRBJ2-2, the complete variable domain is GAGVSQSPRYKVTKRGQDVTLRCDPISSHATLYWYQQALGQGPEFLTYFNYEAQPDKSGLPSDRFSAERPEGSISTLTIQRTEQRDSAMYRCASSFLSTGELFFGEGSRLTVL.

The chain combines TRBV5-1 with TRBJ2-2; 7 positions agree with TRBD2. The CDR3 is 15 residues long. CDR1 SGHRS and CDR2 YFSETQ come from the germline V gene. V lost 4 bases to trimming and J lost 0 bases; unmatched junction nucleotides: 3. CDR3 sequence (DNA): TGCGCCAGCAGCCGCGGGGGTACGAACACCGGGGAGCTGTTTTTT. Translation: CASSRGGTNTGELFF.

This sequence joins TRBV7-2 and TRBJ2-7; 13 nucleotides agree with TRBD2. J was trimmed by 3 bases and V by 3 bases; bases with no gene match: 2. The CDR3 has 15 residues. The V gene's germline CDR1 is SGHTA and CDR2 FQGNSA. The DNA for the CDR3 is TGTGCCAGCAGCTTCGGACTAGCGGGGGACTACGAGCAGTACTTC. Amino acids: CASSFGLAGDYEQYF.

The chain links TRBV28 to TRBJ2-3; D remains unclear. CDR3 length equals 13 residues. The germline V gene has CDR1 MDHEN and CDR2 SYDVKM. Trimming left V 6 bases short and J 0 bases short, with 7 bases between. The CDR3 DNA follows: TGTGCCAGCAGCCCCTCTAGCACAGATACGCAGTATTTT. This translates into CASSPSSTDTQYF.

The chain links TRBV4-3 to TRBJ1-2; a possible D gene is TRBD1 (6 bases). The ends were cut back, 0 bases at V and 7 bases at J, with 15 bases in the middle. The CDR3 is 15 residues long. Looked up from germline, CDR1 is LGHNA and CDR2 is YSLEER. The CDR3 is CASSQELGAGGGYTF. CDR3 sequence (DNA): TGCGCCAGCAGCCAAGAGTTGGGGGCGGGCGGTGGCTACACCTTC.

The chain couples TRBV6-5 to TRBJ1-1; D remains unclear. This CDR3 comprises 15 residues. CDR1 is MNHEY and CDR2 is SVGAGI in the germline V gene. Deletions cut 5 bases from V and 5 bases from J, with 18 bases between. The CDR3 DNA is TGTGCCAGCAGTACCCATCGCGAGGTTGTTACTGAAGCTTTCTTT. This encodes CASSTHREVVTEAFF.

This chain connects TRBV5-1 to TRBJ2-3; D gene unclear. CDR3 length: 14 residues. The V end lost 1 base, the J end lost 6 bases, and 12 bases lay between the germline ends. The V gene's germline CDR1 is SGHRS and CDR2 YFSETQ. The CDR3 here is CASSLYGPQDTQYF. CDR3 DNA sequence: TGCGCCAGCAGCTTGTACGGGCCGCAGGATACGCAGTATTTT.

The chain joins TRBV5-1 to TRBJ2-2; 7 nucleotides match TRBD2. The CDR3 runs 15 residues. The V gene end was trimmed by 1 base and the J gene end by 8 bases; junction bases not matched to a gene: 8. Germline CDR1 and CDR2: SGHRS and YFSETQ. The CDR3 loop reads CASSLSAGDQGELFF. DNA of the CDR3: TGCGCCAGCAGCTTGTCCGCGGGGGATCAAGGGGAGCTGTTTTTT.

The chain employs TRBV29-1 and TRBJ2-1; weak D call: TRBD1 (6 bases). The V and J ends lost 3 bases and 10 bases respectively, with 13 bases between them. Germline V CDR1 and CDR2: SQVTM, ANQGSEA. The CDR3 totals 12 residues. The CDR3: CSVDTGSKEQFF. The CDR3 region has the DNA TGCAGCGTTGATACAGGGTCCAAGGAGCAGTTCTTC.

This chain links TRBV7-8 with TRBJ2-3; 7 bases align to TRBD1. The V gene's germline CDR1 is SGHVS and CDR2 FQNEAQ. V shed 5 bases, J shed 2 bases, and the junction held 7 bases outside the gene matches. The CDR3 sequence is 15 residues long. The DNA for the CDR3 is TGTGCCAGCAGCCCCCAGGGACAGTTCACAGATACGCAGTATTTT. Translation gives CASSPQGQFTDTQYF.

The chain joins TRBV11-2 to TRBJ2-3, with unresolved D. Trimming removed 6 bases from V and 9 bases from J, with 16 bases in between. The CDR3 length is 13 residues. CDR1 and CDR2 from the germline V gene are SGHAT and FQNNGV. CDR3 DNA sequence: TGTGCCAGCAGGTCCCTCTTAGCACGGACGCAGTATTTT. Translation gives CASRSLLARTQYF. Supplemented by reference TRBV11-2 and TRBJ2-3, the full variable domain reads EAGVAQSPRYKIIEKRQSVAFWCNPISGHATLYWYQQILGQGPKLLIQFQNNGVVDDSQLPKDRFSAERLKGVDSTLKIQPAKLEDSAVYLCASRSLLARTQYFGPGTRLTVL.